This TCR beta chain stems from a study of T cells in Graves' hyperthyroidism and ophthalmopathy. The study, taken as a whole, reports: Ophthalmopathy, as predicted by the model, came a median 6.5 months after the prediction.

Diagnoses were established using clinical symptoms, serum thyroxine and TRAb, thyroid ultrasound and orbital computed tomography. Germline V gives CDR1 SNHLY, CDR2 FYNNEI. CDR3 size: 15 residues. The V and J ends lost 6 bases and 5 bases, in that order; junction bases with no gene match: 9. RNA transcripts yielded amplified TCR beta CDR3 regions. TCR CDR3 regions were first amplified by RT-PCR with HTBI primers. TCRdb reanalysed the multiplex PCR reads using MiXCR and keeps one entry per CDR3 protein. The sample lists about 400,000 distinct CDR3 sequences, around 15% occurring once. Worth noting for this clonotype: Its antigen is unidentified.

This TCR was sampled from a man in his fifties or sixties with Graves' ophthalmopathy. V and J are TRBV2 and TRBJ1-4, with TRBD1 matching over 7 bases. The sample consisted of blood. This chain's CDR3 is CASSETGQTNEKLFF. For the CDR3, the DNA is TGTGCCAGCAGCGAAACGGGACAGACCAATGAAAAACTGTTTTTT.